This T cell receptor (beta chain) was captured in a study of blood T cells in healthy people across ages. Notes on the study in general: A strong correlation between TCR beta diversity and naive T cell percentage was seen.

The donors, all healthy, were Caucasians living in Russia, aged roughly 6 to 100. The study isolated at least 6.5 million PBMCs from each sample. Total RNA extraction produced at least 5 micrograms (per sample) for the study. CDR1 is SGHTA and CDR2 is FQGNSA in the germline V gene. J was trimmed by 6 bases and V by 5 bases; bases with no gene match: 11. The CDR3 totals 15 residues. For the second PCR, which ran for about 6 to 11 cycles, a sample-barcoded 5' primer and a J-beta primer mix were used. A single record per CDR3 protein comes from TCRdb applying MiXCR to the 5' RACE reads. The repertoire holds 650,000 to 700,000 distinct CDR3 sequences, with less than 40% as singletons. This clonotype occurred many times. What it recognizes is unknown.

The origin of this receptor is a woman older than 75 in good health. The chain has TRBV7-2 and TRBJ2-7; 9 positions agree with TRBD2. Sequencing input: blood. This chain's CDR3 is CASSNIAGGPSEQYF. The DNA for the CDR3 is TGTGCCAGCAGCAACATTGCGGGGGGGCCGAGCGAGCAGTACTTC.